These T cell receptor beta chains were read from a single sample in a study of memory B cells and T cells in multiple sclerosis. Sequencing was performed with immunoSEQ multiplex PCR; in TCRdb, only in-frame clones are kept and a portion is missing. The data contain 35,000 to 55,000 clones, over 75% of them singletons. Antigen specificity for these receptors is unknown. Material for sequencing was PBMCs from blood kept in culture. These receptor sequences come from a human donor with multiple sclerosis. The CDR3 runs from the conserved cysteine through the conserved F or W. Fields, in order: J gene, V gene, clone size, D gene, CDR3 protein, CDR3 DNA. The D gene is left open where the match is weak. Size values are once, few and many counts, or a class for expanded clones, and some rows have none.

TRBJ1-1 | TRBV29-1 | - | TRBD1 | CSVETGQGFMLGTEAFF | TGCAGCGTTGAGACGGGACAGGGCTTTATGTTGGGGACTGAAGCTTTCTTT
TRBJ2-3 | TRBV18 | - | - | CASSPRTDTQYF | TGTGCCAGCTCACCACGAACAGATACGCAGTATTTT
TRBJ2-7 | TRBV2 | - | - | CASTGLTYEQYF | TGTGCCAGCACGGGATTAACCTACGAGCAGTACTTC
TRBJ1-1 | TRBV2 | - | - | CASSEEGDSVLNTEAFF | TGTGCCAGCAGTGAAGAGGGAGACAGCGTTTTGAACACTGAAGCTTTCTTT
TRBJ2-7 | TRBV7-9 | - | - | CASRSGTETYEQYF | TGTGCCAGCAGGTCCGGGACGGAGACCTACGAGCAGTACTTC
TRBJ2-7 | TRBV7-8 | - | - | CASSPFRDPKRSYEQYF | TGTGCCAGCAGCCCCTTTCGGGACCCCAAAAGATCCTACGAGCAGTACTTC
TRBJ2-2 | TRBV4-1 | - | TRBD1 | CASSLTGQGDAGELFF | TGCGCCAGCAGCCTAACGGGACAGGGTGACGCCGGGGAGCTGTTTTTT
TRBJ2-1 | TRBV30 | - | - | CAWRGASRYNEQFF | TGTGCCTGGAGAGGGGCCAGCCGCTACAATGAGCAGTTCTTC
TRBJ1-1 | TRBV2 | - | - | CASSIHRTEAFF | TGTGCCAGCAGTATACACAGAACTGAAGCTTTCTTT
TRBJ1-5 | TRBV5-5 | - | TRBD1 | CASSHRQGSNQPQHF | TGTGCCAGCAGCCACCGACAGGGCAGCAATCAGCCCCAGCATTTT
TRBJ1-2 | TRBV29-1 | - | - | CSVEKGQNYGYTF | TGCAGCGTTGAGAAGGGGCAGAATTATGGCTACACCTTC
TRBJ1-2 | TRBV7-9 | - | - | CASSSGDGYGYTF | TGTGCCAGCAGCTCCGGTGACGGTTATGGCTACACCTTC
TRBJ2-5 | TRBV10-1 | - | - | CASSDSTNDSRETQYF | TGCGCCAGCAGTGATTCTACTAATGACAGTCGAGAGACCCAGTACTTC
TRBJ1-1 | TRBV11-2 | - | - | CASSSYQNTEAFF | TGTGCCAGCAGCTCCTACCAGAACACTGAAGCTTTCTTT
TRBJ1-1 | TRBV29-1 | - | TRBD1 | CSALGGQGATEAFF | TGCAGCGCTCTGGGGGGGCAGGGGGCGACTGAAGCTTTCTTT
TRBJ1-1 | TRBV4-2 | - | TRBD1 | CASSHTGGANTEAFF | TGTGCCAGCAGCCATACAGGGGGCGCGAACACTGAAGCTTTCTTT
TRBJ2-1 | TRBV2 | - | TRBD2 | CASSELRGGVNEQFF | TGTGCCAGCAGTGAATTGCGGGGGGGCGTAAATGAGCAGTTCTTC
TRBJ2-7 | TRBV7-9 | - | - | CASKGSANEQYF | TGTGCCAGCAAGGGGTCGGCAAACGAGCAGTACTTC
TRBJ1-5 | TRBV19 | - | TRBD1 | CASNRGGGGQPQHF | TGTGCCAGTAACCGGGGAGGGGGCGGTCAGCCCCAGCATTTT
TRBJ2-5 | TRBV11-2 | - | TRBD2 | CASSLERGWPQYF | TGTGCCAGCAGCTTGGAGCGGGGGTGGCCCCAGTACTTC
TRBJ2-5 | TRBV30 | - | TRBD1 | CAWQTQGAETQYF | TGTGCCTGGCAAACTCAGGGGGCCGAGACCCAGTACTTC
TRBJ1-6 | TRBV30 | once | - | CAWKTASSYNSPLHF | TGTGCCTGGAAAACGGCGAGCTCCTATAATTCACCCCTCCACTTT
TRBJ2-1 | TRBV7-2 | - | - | CASSLGIGGYEQFF | TGTGCCAGCAGCCTCGGTATAGGAGGCTATGAGCAGTTCTTC
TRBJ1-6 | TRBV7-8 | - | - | CASSTLGTEYSPLHF | TGTGCCAGCAGCACCCTAGGGACCGAATATTCACCCCTCCACTTT
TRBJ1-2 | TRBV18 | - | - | CASSPNAQGNYGYTF | TGTGCCAGCTCACCCAACGCCCAGGGTAACTATGGCTACACCTTC
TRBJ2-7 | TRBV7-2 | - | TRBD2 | CASSLLAGTYEQYF | TGTGCCAGCAGCTTACTAGCGGGGACCTACGAGCAGTACTTC
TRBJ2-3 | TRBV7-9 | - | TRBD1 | CASSAGTGRDTQYF | TGTGCCAGCAGCGCCGGGACAGGGAGGGATACGCAGTATTTT
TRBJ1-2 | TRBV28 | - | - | CASSPPGRVDGYTF | TGTGCCAGCAGTCCCCCGGGGAGGGTGGATGGCTACACCTTC
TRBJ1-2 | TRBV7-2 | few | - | CASSLSAGKVIDGYTF | TGTGCCAGCAGCTTATCGGCAGGGAAGGTGATCGATGGCTACACCTTC
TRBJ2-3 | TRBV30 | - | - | CARRGADTQYF | TGTGCCCGAAGGGGGGCAGATACGCAGTATTTT
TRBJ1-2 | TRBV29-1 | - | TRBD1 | CSVFHGGQGLNGYTF | TGCAGCGTTTTCCACGGAGGACAGGGCCTTAATGGCTACACCTTC
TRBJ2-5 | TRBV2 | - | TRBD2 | CASSLHPSGGGETQYF | TGTGCCAGCAGTCTCCACCCTAGCGGGGGGGGAGAGACCCAGTACTTC
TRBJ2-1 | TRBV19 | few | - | CASRTQGGRGNEQFF | TGTGCCAGCAGAACCCAGGGGGGCCGTGGCAATGAGCAGTTCTTC
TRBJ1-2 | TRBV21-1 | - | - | CASSKILGNGSYGYTF | TGTGCCAGCAGCAAAATCTTGGGGAACGGCAGCTATGGCTACACCTTC
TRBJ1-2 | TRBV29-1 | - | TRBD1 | CSVETGRYYGYTF | TGCAGCGTTGAGACAGGGAGGTACTATGGCTACACCTTC
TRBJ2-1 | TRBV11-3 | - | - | CASSLGREDNEQFF | TGTGCCAGCAGCTTAGGAAGGGAGGACAATGAGCAGTTCTTC
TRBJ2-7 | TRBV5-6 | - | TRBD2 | CASSFRMGLAGGPWDF | TGTGCCAGCAGCTTCCGGATGGGACTAGCGGGGGGGCCTTGGGACTTC
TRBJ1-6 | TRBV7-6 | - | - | CASSLVGTNSPLHF | TGTGCCAGCAGCTTGGTGGGTACGAATTCACCCCTCCACTTT
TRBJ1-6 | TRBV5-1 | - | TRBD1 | CASSSESGTGGHSPLHF | TGCGCCAGCAGCTCGGAGTCCGGGACAGGGGGCCATTCACCCCTCCACTTT
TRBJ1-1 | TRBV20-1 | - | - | CSSERAEAFF | TGCAGTTCCGAGCGGGCTGAAGCTTTCTTT
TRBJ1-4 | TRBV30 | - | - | CAWSSGHGFEKLFF | TGTGCCTGGAGCTCGGGACACGGCTTTGAAAAACTGTTTTTT
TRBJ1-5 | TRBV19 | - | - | CASTGGNQPQHF | TGTGCCAGTACGGGGGGCAATCAGCCCCAGCATTTT
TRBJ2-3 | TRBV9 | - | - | CASSTRMDTDTQYF | TGTGCCAGCAGCACTAGGATGGACACAGATACGCAGTATTTT
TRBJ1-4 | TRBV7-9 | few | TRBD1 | CASSSTTGRKDEKLFF | TGTGCCAGCAGCTCGACGACAGGGAGGAAGGATGAAAAACTGTTTTTT
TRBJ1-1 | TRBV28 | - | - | CAIEPLTGTRTEAFF | TGTGCCATCGAGCCCTTGACCGGAACGAGGACTGAAGCTTTCTTT
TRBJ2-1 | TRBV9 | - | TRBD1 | CASSAGQGNNEQFF | TGTGCCAGCAGCGCAGGACAGGGAAACAATGAGCAGTTCTTC
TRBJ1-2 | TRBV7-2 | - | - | CASSLGRGRGYTF | TGTGCCAGCAGCTTAGGCAGGGGAAGAGGCTACACCTTC
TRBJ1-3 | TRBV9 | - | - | CASSATGGSGNTIYF | TGTGCCAGCAGCGCGACCGGGGGCTCTGGAAACACCATATATTTT
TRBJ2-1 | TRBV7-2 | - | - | CASSYNGYNEQFF | TGTGCCAGCAGCTACAACGGATACAATGAGCAGTTCTTC
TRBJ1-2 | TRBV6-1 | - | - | CASSEGGTVYGYTF | TGTGCCAGCAGTGAAGGGGGGACGGTCTATGGCTACACCTTC
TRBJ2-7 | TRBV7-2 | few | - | CASSLNYEQYF | TGTGCCAGCAGCTTGAACTACGAGCAGTACTTC
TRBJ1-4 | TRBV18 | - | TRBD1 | CASSPMGQGGEKLFF | TGTGCCAGCTCACCAATGGGACAGGGGGGCGAAAAACTGTTTTTT
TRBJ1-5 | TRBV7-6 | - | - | CASSFSGFNQPQHF | TGTGCCAGCAGCTTTTCAGGTTTCAATCAGCCCCAGCATTTT
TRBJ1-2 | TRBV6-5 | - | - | CASCAGGLFGYTF | TGTGCCAGCTGTGCGGGGGGCTTGTTTGGCTACACCTTC